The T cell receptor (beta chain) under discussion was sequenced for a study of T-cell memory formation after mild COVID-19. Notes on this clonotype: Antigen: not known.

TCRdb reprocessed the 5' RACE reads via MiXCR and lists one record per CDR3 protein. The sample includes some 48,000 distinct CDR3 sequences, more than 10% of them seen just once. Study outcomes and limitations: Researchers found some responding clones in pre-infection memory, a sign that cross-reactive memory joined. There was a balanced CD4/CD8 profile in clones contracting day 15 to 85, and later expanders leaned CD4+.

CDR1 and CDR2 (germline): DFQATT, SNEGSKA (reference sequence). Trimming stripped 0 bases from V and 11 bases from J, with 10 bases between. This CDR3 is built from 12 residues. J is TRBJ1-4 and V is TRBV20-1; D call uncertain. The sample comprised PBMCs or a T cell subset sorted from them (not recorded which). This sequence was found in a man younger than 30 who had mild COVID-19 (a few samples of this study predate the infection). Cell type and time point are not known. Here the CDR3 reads CSARDRRAKLFF. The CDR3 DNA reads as TGCAGTGCTAGAGATAGAAGGGCGAAACTGTTTTTT.